This T cell receptor (beta chain) came from a study of lymphopenia after photon versus proton radiotherapy. Findings and caveats of the study: Post-nadir TCR diversity decline inversely tracked overall survival among those who died. Oligoclonal CD8+ Temra expansion after nadir drove photon patients' diversity drop. Authors raise, but do not show, better survival with proton therapy. Under photons, naive T cells and diversity fell while effector/memory populations rose.

Assay: immunoSEQ multiplex PCR; the TCRdb copy retains only in-frame clones and omits some. The sample includes approximately 17,000 clones, approximately 90% of them seen just once. Comment on this clone: The antigen is undetermined.

This clonotype was obtained from a woman in her sixties with cholangiocarcinoma. Some clones in this sample may be carry-over from other donors' samples. The sequencing here drew on peripheral blood, taken from a patient treated with proton-based radiotherapy.

CDR3 in DNA: TGTGCCAGCAGCCTCCCGGGGGGTCACTATGGCTACACCTTC. Its protein is CASSLPGGHYGYTF. V is TRBV7-2 and J is TRBJ1-2; D perhaps matches TRBD1 (5 bases). The germline V gene has CDR1 SGHTA and CDR2 FQGNSA. V lost 5 bases and J lost 3, with 13 bases in between. The CDR3 has 14 residues.